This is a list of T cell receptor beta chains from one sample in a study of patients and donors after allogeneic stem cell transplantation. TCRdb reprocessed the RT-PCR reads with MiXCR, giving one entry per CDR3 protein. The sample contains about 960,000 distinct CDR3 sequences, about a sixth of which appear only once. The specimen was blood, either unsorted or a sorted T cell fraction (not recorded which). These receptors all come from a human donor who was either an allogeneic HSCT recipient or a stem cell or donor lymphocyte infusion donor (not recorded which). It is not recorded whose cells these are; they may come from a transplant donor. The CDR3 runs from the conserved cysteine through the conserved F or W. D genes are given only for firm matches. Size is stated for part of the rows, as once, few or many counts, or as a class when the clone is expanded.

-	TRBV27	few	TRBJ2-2	CASSLRGSNTGELFF	TGTGCCAGCAGTTTAAGGGGGTCCAACACCGGGGAGCTGTTTTTT
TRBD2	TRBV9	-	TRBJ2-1	CASSVDSGSPYNEQFF	TGTGCCAGCAGCGTAGATAGCGGGAGTCCCTACAATGAGCAGTTCTTC
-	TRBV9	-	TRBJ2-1	CASSVGGRGRTSSYNEQFF	TGTGCCAGCAGCGTAGGCGGCAGGGGGAGGACTAGCAGTTACAATGAGCAGTTCTTC
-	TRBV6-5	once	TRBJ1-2	CASSYFSINYGYTF	TGTGCCAGCAGTTACTTTTCTATTAACTATGGCTACACCTTC
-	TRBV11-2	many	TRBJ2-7	CASSLVGDYEQYF	TGTGCCAGCAGCTTAGTCGGCGACTACGAGCAGTACTTC
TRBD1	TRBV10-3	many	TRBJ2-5	CAISGVEGAGETQYF	TGTGCCATCAGTGGGGTTGAGGGGGCGGGAGAGACCCAGTACTTC
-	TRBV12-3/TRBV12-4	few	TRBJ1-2	CASSRTEVASGYTF	TGTGCCAGCAGTAGGACCGAGGTTGCAAGTGGCTACACCTTC
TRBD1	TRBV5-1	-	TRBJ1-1	CASSSRTGGSTEAFF	TGCGCCAGCAGCTCCCGGACAGGGGGGAGCACTGAAGCTTTCTTT
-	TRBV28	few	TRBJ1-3	CASKAGSTIYF	TGTGCCAGCAAAGCAGGGAGCACCATATATTTT
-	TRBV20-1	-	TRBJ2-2	CSASGLAEDYYAGELFF	TGCAGTGCTAGTGGGCTCGCGGAAGATTATTACGCCGGGGAGCTGTTTTTT
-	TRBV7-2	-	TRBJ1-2	CASGMGGIRPYGYTF	TGTGCCAGCGGAATGGGGGGCATTCGCCCATATGGCTACACCTTC
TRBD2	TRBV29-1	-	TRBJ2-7	CSVGEGDTVAEQYF	TGCAGCGTGGGGGAGGGAGACACCGTCGCCGAGCAGTACTTC
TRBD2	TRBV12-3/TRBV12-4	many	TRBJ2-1	CASTSGGAKDNEQFF	TGTGCCAGCACCAGCGGGGGGGCGAAAGACAATGAGCAGTTCTTC
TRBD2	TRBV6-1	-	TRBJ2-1	CASSTLAGAGDNEQFF	TGTGCCAGCAGTACCCTAGCGGGAGCAGGGGACAATGAGCAGTTCTTC
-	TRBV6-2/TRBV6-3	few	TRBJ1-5	CASSRPRDTTRPQHF	TGTGCCAGCAGCCGACCAAGGGACACGACGAGGCCCCAGCATTTT
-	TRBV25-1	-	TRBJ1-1	CASAGRRRNTEAFF	TGTGCCAGCGCAGGGAGAAGGAGGAACACTGAAGCTTTCTTT
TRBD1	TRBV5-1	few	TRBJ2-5	CASSPVGQGKETQYF	TGCGCCAGCAGCCCCGTCGGACAGGGGAAAGAGACCCAGTACTTC
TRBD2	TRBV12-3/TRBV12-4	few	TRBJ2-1	CASSLGSSGGNNEQFF	TGTGCCAGCAGTTTAGGGTCTAGCGGGGGGAACAATGAGCAGTTCTTC
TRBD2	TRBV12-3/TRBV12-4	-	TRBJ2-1	CASSPPGGRAREQFF	TGTGCCAGCAGTCCCCCGGGGGGGAGGGCCAGAGAGCAGTTCTTC
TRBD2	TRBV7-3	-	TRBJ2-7	CASSVNSGAPYEQYF	TGTGCCAGCAGCGTCAATAGCGGGGCCCCCTACGAGCAGTACTTC
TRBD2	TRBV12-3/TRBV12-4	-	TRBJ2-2	CASSLGGSLNTGELIF	TGTGCCAGCAGTTTGGGGGGGTCACTGAACACCGGGGAGCTGATTTTT
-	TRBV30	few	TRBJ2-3	CAWSVVSDTQYF	TGTGCCTGGAGCGTCGTGTCAGATACGCAGTATTTT
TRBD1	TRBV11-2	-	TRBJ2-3	CASSSGTGVSRNRGTDTQYF	TGTGCCAGCAGCTCAGGGACAGGGGTTTCTCGTAACCGGGGCACAGATACGCAGTATTTT
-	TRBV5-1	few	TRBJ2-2	CASSPGDIPGELFF	TGCGCCAGCAGCCCGGGGGACATTCCCGGGGAGCTGTTTTTT
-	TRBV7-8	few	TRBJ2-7	CASSSQDRYEQYF	TGTGCCAGCAGCTCACAGGACAGATACGAGCAGTACTTC
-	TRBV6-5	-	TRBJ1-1	CASSYSFLGQNTEAFF	TGTGCCAGCAGTTACTCGTTTTTGGGACAGAACACTGAAGCTTTCTTT
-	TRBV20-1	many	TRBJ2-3	CSARDPRTDTQYF	TGCAGTGCTAGAGATCCCCGCACAGATACGCAGTATTTT
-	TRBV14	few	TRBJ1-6	CASSQIRQGPSSYNSPLHF	TGTGCCAGCAGCCAAATTCGCCAGGGTCCGAGCTCCTATAATTCACCCCTCCACTTT
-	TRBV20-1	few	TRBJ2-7	CSASAGQLSSYEQYF	TGCAGTGCCTCCGCGGGCCAACTGTCCTCCTACGAGCAGTACTTC
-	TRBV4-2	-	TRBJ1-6	CASSHPPERDNSPLHF	TGTGCCAGCAGCCACCCCCCCGAACGGGATAATTCACCCCTCCACTTT
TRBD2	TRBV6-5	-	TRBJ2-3	CASSYSGGVSTDTQYF	TGTGCCAGCAGTTACAGCGGGGGCGTCAGCACAGATACGCAGTATTTT
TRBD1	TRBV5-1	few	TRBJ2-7	CASSAAGGGSYEQYF	TGCGCCAGCAGCGCGGCAGGGGGCGGAAGCTACGAGCAGTACTTC
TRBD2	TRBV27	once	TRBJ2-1	CASSLVPSGKSNEQFF	TGTGCCAGCAGTTTGGTTCCCAGCGGGAAGAGCAATGAGCAGTTCTTC
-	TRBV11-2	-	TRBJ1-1	CASSHPGLTEAFF	TGTGCCAGCAGCCACCCAGGGCTCACTGAAGCTTTCTTT
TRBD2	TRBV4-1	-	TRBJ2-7	CASSQVRLAARDEQYF	TGCGCCAGCAGCCAAGTGAGACTAGCGGCGAGAGACGAGCAGTACTTC